These 5 T cell receptor beta chains were sequenced from one sample in a study of CD8+ T cells in alopecia areata. Investigators isolated RNA and reverse transcribed it into cDNA to act as the sequencing template. Clones were read by immunoSEQ multiplex PCR, and TCRdb kept only the in-frame ones, dropping some. The sample lists fewer than 150,000 clones, roughly two fifths seen once, with roughly 3.2% in the top ten. Source material: CD4+ T cells sorted from blood. The receptors come from a human donor with alopecia areata.

This clone was counted only a few times. The same CDR3 arises from other DNA sequences in this sample as well. The V call is TRBV29-1, the J call TRBJ2-1; no reliable D call. Trimming pared 2 bases from V and 0 bases from J, leaving 5 bases between. The CDR3 loop spans 13 amino acids. Per the germline V gene, CDR1 is SQVTM and CDR2 is ANQGSEA. The CDR3 spells CSVEQSSYNEQFF. The CDR3 bases are TGCAGCGTTGAACAGTCCTCCTACAATGAGCAGTTCTTC.

The chain uses TRBV29-1 and TRBJ1-1; D unresolved. The CDR3 contains 12 residues. From germline, CDR1 is SQVTM and CDR2 ANQGSEA. The V end was cut by 4 bases, the J end by 7 bases, with 13 bases between. For the CDR3, the DNA is TGCAGCGTTGCCCTGACGGGTTTTGAAGCTTTCTTT. This sequence encodes CSVALTGFEAFF.

J is TRBJ2-3 and V is TRBV2; D is perhaps TRBD1 or TRBD2 (5 bases each). Trimming shortened V by 10 bases and J by 0 bases, and 14 bases separated the two germline ends. The CDR3 runs 14 residues. CDR1 SNHLY and CDR2 FYNNEI come from the germline V gene. CDR3: CATRDLASTDTQYF. Here the CDR3 DNA reads TGTGCCACCAGGGACCTTGCTAGCACAGATACGCAGTATTTT.

This clone was seen a handful of times. This chain links TRBV25-1 with TRBJ1-1; TRBD1 matches 8 bases. Germline assignment: CDR1 MGHDK and CDR2 SYGVNS. CDR3 length: 13 residues. After removal of 4 bases from V and 4 bases from J, the junction contained 2 bases not matched to a gene. The CDR3 loop reads CASSVTGGTEAFF. The CDR3 DNA follows: TGTGCCAGCAGTGTTACAGGGGGCACTGAAGCTTTCTTT.

The chain uses TRBV15 and TRBJ2-7; D may correspond to TRBD1 or TRBD2 (6 bases each). The ends were cut back, 0 bases at V and 4 bases at J, with 13 bases in the middle. Germline loops: CDR1 LNHNV, CDR2 YYDKDF (reference sequence). CDR3 length: 15 amino acids. CDR3 in amino acids: CATSRDSGASYEQYF. The CDR3 DNA sequence: TGTGCCACCAGCAGAGATTCGGGGGCTAGTTACGAGCAGTACTTC.